The rows below give T cell receptor beta chains drawn from one sample of a study of glioma-infiltrating T cells. One entry per CDR3 protein, called by TCRdb with MiXCR from the multiplex PCR reads. The table has approximately 40,000 distinct CDR3 sequences, around 24% seen once. The sequenced sample consisted of glioma tissue, nonneoplastic brain tissue, or PBMCs (not recorded which). All receptors come from a human donor with low-grade glioma or glioblastoma, undergoing nonglioma brain surgery, or in good health (not recorded which). CDR3s leave out the opening cysteine and the closing phenylalanine or tryptophan.

v_gene: TRBV14
CDR3aa: ASSLTGGALVDGYT

v_gene: TRBV20-1
CDR3aa: SASLANEQF

v_gene: TRBV2
CDR3aa: ASSASTDSNQPQH

v_gene: TRBV24-1
CDR3aa: ATSDQMNTEAF

v_gene: TRBV20-1
CDR3aa: SARDPGSYEQY

v_gene: TRBV9
CDR3aa: ASSLTDVPKAF

v_gene: TRBV20-1
CDR3aa: SARRLAGGAYEQY

v_gene: TRBV6-1
CDR3aa: ASTKATGGNQPQH

v_gene: TRBV24-1
CDR3aa: ATSDPGSDTQY

v_gene: TRBV11-2
CDR3aa: ASSFEGGYEQY

v_gene: TRBV14
CDR3aa: ASSQAGEKQF

v_gene: TRBV2
CDR3aa: ASMVFDRGRSDYGYT

v_gene: TRBV4-1
CDR3aa: ASSQDYQGGTEAF

v_gene: TRBV27
CDR3aa: ASSPRQGWYEQY

v_gene: TRBV7-2
CDR3aa: ASSLGNLGDTQY

v_gene: TRBV20-1
CDR3aa: SVGGGDNSPLH

v_gene: TRBV27
CDR3aa: ASSRDSLNTEAF

v_gene: TRBV5-1
CDR3aa: ASRQKRTGGNTGELF

v_gene: TRBV28
CDR3aa: ASSTYGVMNTESF

v_gene: TRBV3-1
CDR3aa: ASSRSTNTEAF

v_gene: TRBV12-3/TRBV12-4
CDR3aa: ASRIAGALYNEQF

v_gene: TRBV11-2
CDR3aa: ASSPTSGSFSEQY

v_gene: TRBV20-1
CDR3aa: SARDPRLVGNEQF

v_gene: TRBV20-1
CDR3aa: SATPGQHSNSPLH

v_gene: TRBV2
CDR3aa: ASSEAYSDTQY

v_gene: TRBV7-9
CDR3aa: ASSPDGGWTGVTYEQY

v_gene: TRBV7-2
CDR3aa: ASSILAGQYEQY

v_gene: TRBV5-5
CDR3aa: ASRRSRLADYNEQF

v_gene: TRBV10-3
CDR3aa: AISRTETDTKGGHIEGKLF

v_gene: TRBV4-2
CDR3aa: ASSQALVLSNTGELF

v_gene: TRBV4-1
CDR3aa: ASSLWRNTEAF

v_gene: TRBV4-3
CDR3aa: ASSQDRRGRNYEQY

v_gene: TRBV20-1
CDR3aa: RAFGTSGFSYEQY

v_gene: TRBV4-2
CDR3aa: ASSHEGQSEAF

v_gene: TRBV6-1
CDR3aa: ASSFLQGAQDTQY

v_gene: TRBV6-2/TRBV6-3
CDR3aa: ASSYRDRNTEAF

v_gene: TRBV3-1
CDR3aa: ASSRELAGTPYNEQF

v_gene: TRBV5-4
CDR3aa: ASSVGGSGAYEQY

v_gene: TRBV6-6
CDR3aa: ASSYSKGLAGDYEQY

v_gene: TRBV28
CDR3aa: ASRQIGVSGNTIY

v_gene: TRBV27
CDR3aa: ASSPLAGGIETQY

v_gene: TRBV4-2
CDR3aa: ASSHSGPNTEAF

v_gene: TRBV28
CDR3aa: ASSRSGSRSYIQY

v_gene: TRBV27
CDR3aa: ASSSLGEQF

v_gene: TRBV10-2
CDR3aa: ASSQTGGGNQPQH

v_gene: TRBV7-9
CDR3aa: ASSLADIQGSPLH

v_gene: TRBV28
CDR3aa: ASSPPRGAFGYGYT

v_gene: TRBV7-2
CDR3aa: ASSSGQGDGYT

v_gene: TRBV19
CDR3aa: ASSRGGGNEQF

v_gene: TRBV18
CDR3aa: ASSPKGQLGPYNEQF